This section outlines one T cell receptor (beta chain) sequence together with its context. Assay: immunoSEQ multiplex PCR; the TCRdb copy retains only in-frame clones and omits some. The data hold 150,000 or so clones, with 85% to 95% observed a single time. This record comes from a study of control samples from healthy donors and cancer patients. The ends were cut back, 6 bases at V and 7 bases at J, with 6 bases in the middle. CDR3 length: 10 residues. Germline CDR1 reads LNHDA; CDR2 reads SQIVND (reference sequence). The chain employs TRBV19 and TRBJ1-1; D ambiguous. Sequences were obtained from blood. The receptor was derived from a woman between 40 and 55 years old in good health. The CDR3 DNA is TGTGCCAGTAGACGGAATGAAGCTTTCTTT. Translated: CASRRNEAFF.